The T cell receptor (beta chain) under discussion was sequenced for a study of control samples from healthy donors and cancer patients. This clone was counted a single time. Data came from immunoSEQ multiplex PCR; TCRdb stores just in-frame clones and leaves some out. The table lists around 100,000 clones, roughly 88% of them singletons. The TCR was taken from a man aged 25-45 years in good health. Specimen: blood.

The CDR3 DNA reads TGCGCCAGCAGCTTGGATCGGGGTACAGATACGCAGTATTTT. Its translation is CASSLDRGTDTQYF. The chain employs TRBV5-1 and TRBJ2-3, with a possible D match to TRBD2 (5 bases). V gave up 0 bases and J gave up 3 bases, with 8 bases separating them. CDR1 is SGHRS, CDR2 YFSETQ, per germline. The CDR3 totals 14 residues.